A single sample is the source of the 11 T cell receptor beta chains below, sequenced in a study of identical twins listed by TCRdb under 2016. Library construction relied on 5' RACE. The instrument given in TCRdb is Illumina HiSeq 2000. Starting from the raw public reads, TCRdb applied fastp trimming at Q25, assembled clones with MiXCR and retained in-frame beta chains. Entries that share a CDR3 protein sequence are merged under the most common genes and DNA. This sample comprises roughly 770,000 distinct CDR3 sequences, roughly 20% of them detected only once. The ten biggest clones cover roughly 14% of the sample. This sample also appeared in a second study, on T cells expressing NK-cell markers.

The sequenced sample was PBMCs. The origin of the receptors is a woman younger than 35 in good health.

This clonotype was detected a few times. The chain carries TRBV7-3 and TRBJ2-5; D remains ambiguous. The CDR3 consists of 13 residues. Germline loops: CDR1 SGHTA, CDR2 FQGTGA. V shed 0 bases and J shed 5 bases, with 7 bases lying between them. The CDR3 reads CASSLTLGETQYF. For the CDR3, the DNA is TGTGCCAGCAGCTTAACGTTAGGGGAGACCCAGTACTTC.

This clonotype was observed a handful of times. The chain uses TRBV6-2 or TRBV6-3 and TRBJ2-6; unclear D gene. Trimming took 6 bases from V and 5 from J, leaving 8 bases between them. Germline CDR1 MNHEY, CDR2 SVGEGT. This CDR3 comprises 13 residues. The CDR3 DNA reads TGTGCCAGCAGCCCCCAGTGGGCCAACGTCCTGACTTTC. This encodes CASSPQWANVLTF.

This clonotype came up once. The chain joins TRBV20-1 to TRBJ2-3; D is unclear. Germline CDR1 is DFQATT and CDR2 is SNEGSKA (reference sequence). V lost 5 bases and J 0 bases, leaving 15 bases between the germline ends. This CDR3 comprises 15 residues. The CDR3 region has the DNA TGCAGTGCTTTGGTAGCCCTAACTAGCACAGATACGCAGTATTTT. Its protein product is CSALVALTSTDTQYF.

This clonotype came up a few times. The V gene is TRBV9, the J gene TRBJ1-1; possibly TRBD1 for D (5 bases). Trimming left V 3 bases short and J 7 bases short, with 19 bases between. Germline CDR1 SGDLS, CDR2 YYNGEE. The CDR3 has 15 amino acids. The CDR3 spells CASSGPGGVRGEAFF. DNA for the CDR3: TGTGCCAGCAGCGGACCAGGAGGAGTAAGGGGTGAAGCTTTCTTT.

The CDR3 DNA reads as TGTGCCTGGAGTCCGACCCACACCGGGGAGCTGTTTTTT. It yields the protein CAWSPTHTGELFF. This sequence joins TRBV30 and TRBJ2-2; the D is unclear. This CDR3 is built from 13 residues. Trimming removed 2 bases at V and 3 bases at J, with 7 bases between. The germline V gene encodes CDR1 GTSNPN and CDR2 SVGIG (reference sequence).

This clonotype turned up a few times. The chain links TRBV7-2 to TRBJ2-7; 11 bases match TRBD2. The CDR3 totals 15 residues. J gave up 5 bases and V 4 bases, and 7 bases lay outside the gene matches. CDR1 SGHTA and CDR2 FQGNSA come from the germline V gene. CDR3 sequence reads: CASSSLAGGKNEQYF. In DNA form, the CDR3 reads TGTGCCAGCAGCTCGCTAGCGGGGGGTAAGAACGAGCAGTACTTC.

This clonotype was found a few times. V is TRBV12-3 or TRBV12-4 and J is TRBJ2-5; D possibly matches TRBD1 or TRBD2 (5 bases each). The CDR3 sequence is 13 residues long. V dropped 5 bases and J dropped 9 bases, with 16 bases sitting between them. For the CDR3, the DNA is TGTGCCAGCAGTCGGGACCGGGCTTTGGCCCAGTACTTC. Translation gives CASSRDRALAQYF.

The J gene is TRBJ2-7, the V gene TRBV4-3, with D maybe TRBD2 (5 bases). The CDR3 totals 18 residues. With 4 bases removed from V and 6 bases from J, the gap between germline ends came to 28 bases. Germline assignment: CDR1 LGHNA and CDR2 YSLEER. This CDR3 is CASSPTSHIERVLAEQYF. CDR3 nucleotides: TGCGCCAGCAGCCCGACCTCCCATATCGAGAGGGTCCTCGCCGAGCAGTACTTC.

The chain joins TRBV7-2 to TRBJ2-1; a weak D match, TRBD2 (6 bases). The CDR3 has 14 amino acids. The germline V and J ends were trimmed by 1 base and 6 bases, with 10 bases remaining between them. CDR1 is SGHTA and CDR2 is FQGNSA in the germline V gene. As DNA, the CDR3 is TGTGCCAGCAGCTTAGTTAGCGGCCCCAATGAGCAGTTCTTC. It translates to CASSLVSGPNEQFF.

The chain has TRBV20-1 and TRBJ2-3; the match to TRBD2 covers 9 bases. Germline V lookup: CDR1 DFQATT, CDR2 SNEGSKA (reference sequence). The trim removed 6 bases at V and 2 bases at J, leaving 9 bases unmatched. The CDR3 is 15 residues long. In DNA, the CDR3 is TGCAGTGCGCATAGCGGGGGTTACCTCACAGATACGCAGTATTTT. Protein: CSAHSGGYLTDTQYF.

This clonotype was observed a handful of times. V gene TRBV7-3 combines with J gene TRBJ2-5; D is undetermined. Germline values: CDR1 SGHTA, CDR2 FQGTGA. Trimming pared 1 base from V and 1 base from J, leaving 10 bases between. The CDR3 contains 15 residues. The CDR3 bases are TGTGCCAGCAGCTTAATTCCTAGATCCCAAGAGACCCAGTACTTC. Amino acid sequence: CASSLIPRSQETQYF.